The clone carrying this T cell receptor (beta chain) has more than one count but fewer than ten. Its antigen is unidentified. Amplification used 60 Vbeta primers and 13 Jbeta primers. This table comes from immunoSEQ multiplex PCR, and its TCRdb copy is limited to in-frame clones, with some not included. The data contain under 130,000 clones, roughly 70% of them singletons. CDR1 and CDR2 from the germline V gene are MDHEN and SYDVKM. The CDR3 sequence is 14 residues long. V was cut by 8 bases and J by 1 base, with 12 bases left in between. The sample is drawn from a study of cytomegalovirus exposure and HLA in healthy donors. General observations from the study: With further analysis later on, most CMV-associated TCR beta chains appeared HLA-restricted. Sequencing probably produced one cluster of sequence variants that were highly shared.

The chain is built from TRBV28 and TRBJ1-5; D is unclear. The receptor was derived from a woman aged 45-60 years in good health and CMV-seronegative. The sample comprised PBMCs. CDR3 sequence reads: CASFQDISNQPQHF. In DNA, the CDR3 is TGTGCCAGCTTCCAAGACATAAGCAATCAGCCCCAGCATTTT.